A selection of T cell receptor beta chains follows, all from one sample in a study of T cells in localized non-small cell lung cancer. The method was immunoSEQ multiplex PCR; TCRdb's version includes in-frame clones alone and lacks a portion of them. The sample yields 55,000 to 75,000 clones, roughly nine tenths seen once. The starting material was peripheral blood, obtained before any cancer treatment. The receptors stem from an older male donor with stage III squamous cell lung carcinoma. The conserved cysteine and the conserved F or W are not part of the CDR3 here. D genes are given only for firm matches.

d_gene | v_gene | CDR3aa
NA | TRBV11-2 | ASSLDGWTDTQY
NA | TRBV6-5 | ASSYSRGNTEAF
TRBD2 | TRBV4-1 | ASSRLGLPSGADTQY
NA | TRBV6-6 | ASSYPGAGDNYGYT
TRBD2 | TRBV7-6 | ASSLAGGDEQF
NA | TRBV5-1 | ASSLNAGVSQETQY
NA | TRBV6-5 | ASSYSRQTFTEAF
NA | TRBV2 | ASSEAVGGVTDTQY
TRBD2 | TRBV19 | ASSWASGPNEQF
TRBD1 | TRBV5-1 | ASSLEGAGQPQH
NA | TRBV7-9 | ASSLKGEVGYT
NA | TRBV28 | ASSLIMNTEAF
NA | TRBV19 | ASSETAGVLAKNIQY
NA | TRBV19 | ASSIRAYGYT
NA | TRBV6-1 | ASSEASGTFGYT
NA | TRBV6-6 | ASSYPGMGNEQF
TRBD1 | TRBV7-8 | ASSFGLRQGFNQPQH
NA | TRBV4-3 | ASSQDGSAGANVLT